This record covers a single T cell receptor (beta chain). Antigen specificity is unknown. This entry belongs to a study of shared clonotypes between healthy human individuals. Study background: The study drew on a couple of women and a few men aged 18 to 49 as donors. Used for every donor were three CD4 naive, three CD4 memory, two CD8 naive and one CD8 memory plate. Study-wide findings and caveats: Clonotype sharing across a few donors was observed for approximately 5% of naive CD4 clonotypes.

This CDR3 spans 16 amino acids. Germline values: CDR1 SGDLS, CDR2 YYNGEE. V lost 0 bases and J lost 0; bases outside the gene matches: 3. CD8 cells classed as naive were CD45RO-negative and positively selected for CCR7, excluding terminally differentiated effector memory CD45RA+ cells. Repertoires were generated with immunoSEQ multiplex PCR, while TCRdb's copy carries only in-frame clones and drops some. The sample shows about 870,000 clones, around 92% of them seen only once. Sequencing used naive CD8+ T cells sorted from blood. The sequence derives from a man aged 30 to 39 in good health. The chain employs TRBV9 and TRBJ2-1, with 7 bases that match TRBD1. The CDR3 spells CASSVGWDSSYNEQFF. The DNA of the CDR3 is TGTGCCAGCAGCGTAGGCTGGGACAGCTCCTACAATGAGCAGTTCTTC.